This paragraph covers one T cell receptor beta chain sequence. This receptor's antigen is unknown. No clone much larger than this one lies a single base away; base qualities are absent. The library relied on the immunoSEQ multiplex PCR assay. A mixture of 60 forward primers for TCR Vbeta segments and 13 reverse primers for TCR Jbeta segments was used in the multiplex PCR. The CDR3 region of rearranged TCR beta genes was amplified from genomic DNA by a multiplex PCR assay. The Illumina HiSeq System was used to sequence the amplified TCR beta libraries as 87-base-pair reads. Concerning the study's data processing: A later analysis tallied 75 million to 95 million unique TCR beta chains across the 700 or so repertoires, and some 12 million of those chains were shared by two or more donors. Raw reads were error-corrected and collapsed into unique sequences by a nearest-neighbor algorithm in which closely related sequences were merged to remove PCR and sequencing errors. V, D and J gene segments were assigned by aligning CDR3 sequences to IMGT reference sequences. For a sequence to be retained, a match of at least six nucleotides was required to both a V gene segment and a J gene segment. A rearrangement was called productive if the CDR3 had no stop codons and remained in frame with V and J, and every other rearrangement was called non-productive. Following IMGT convention, CDR3 was defined as the stretch from the second conserved V-encoded cysteine up to the conserved J-encoded phenylalanine. In an earlier analysis of 587 of the donors, sequences lacking an unambiguous match to a single V gene segment were excluded. In an earlier analysis of a few hundred of the donors, V segments were called functional above 56.7% productive rearrangements and were called segregating when the between-donor standard deviation exceeded 5%. A statistical classification framework was built for diagnosing cytomegalovirus status from the catalog of TCR beta chain sequences. In a later analysis, TCR nucleotide sequences were compared against IMGT/GENE-DB human TR gene sequences so that V and J genes could be assigned. In a later analysis, CDR3 sequences and most-parsimonious VDJ recombination scenarios were assigned using the TCRdist pipeline. In a later analysis, every TCR beta chain was defined by the combination of its CDR3 amino acid sequence and its V-gene family, and reads without a unique V-gene family were dropped. In a later analysis, 450 to 600 highly shared, low-generation-probability nucleotide sequences were removed to address suspected cross-contamination and a sequencing artifact. For each public chain, a later analysis derived a clonal expansion index from normalized ranks of inferred template counts within each repertoire. A later analysis computed generation probabilities with a VDJ recombination model fitted to out-of-frame rearrangements, and checked the results against IGoR. In a later analysis, TCR-TCR, TCR-HLA and TCR-CMV co-occurrence was scored with hypergeometric tests, and a repertoire-size bias correction was applied to TCR pairs. False discovery rates were estimated in a later analysis by permuting HLA or CMV assignments 20 times. In a later analysis, co-occurring TCRs were grouped with DBSCAN, and TCRdist sequence similarity was added when clustering was performed within HLA-allele-positive subsets. Co-occurrence clustering excluded repertoires with fewer than 30,000 or more than 120,000 public chains, plus five with anomalous nucleotide sharing. TCRdb stores this immuneACCESS table with in-frame sequences only. Part of the clones is absent; in the studies checked, under half of the shortfall reflects unresolved V genes, and no reason is known for the rest. D and trimming come from the DNA, and the V and J calls and clone size come from that table. For this sample there are 95,000 to 100,000 clones; roughly 85% appear just once. Jointly, the top ten make up under 5% of the sample.

The sample comes from a study of cytomegalovirus exposure and HLA in healthy donors (dated by TCRdb to the late 2010s). Regarding the research as a whole: According to an earlier analysis of 550 to 750 of the donors, 200 million or so T cells yielded roughly 110 million unique TCR beta sequences and 276 Gb of sequence data. In a later analysis, previously published TCR beta repertoires from about 670 donors were re-analyzed and high-resolution HLA genotyping was added so that TCR occurrence patterns could be studied. Rather than drawing on any new phenotypic data, the later analysis identified candidate immune exposures from TCR beta sequences and the way those sequences occurred across donors. The genetic ancestry cluster associated with self-reported Caucasian donors included 70% to 85% of the roughly 380 genotyped donors. The study used immunosequencing to profile the T cell repertoires of around 600 subjects and linked those repertoires to cytomegalovirus serostatus. Approximately 310 gigabases of sequencing data and approximately 85 million unique TCR sequences were included in an early release covering over 600 HLA-typed donors. High-throughput TCR immunosequencing, statistical association of individual TCRs with disease status, and machine learning were combined to predict cytomegalovirus infection status. A later genetic analysis took genome-wide SNP genotypes for about 55% of the 666 donors and used that subset as a discovery cohort. Among 300 to 450 genotyped donors of the cohort, an average of approximately 250,000 unique TCR beta nucleotide sequences were sequenced per donor, roughly a sixth of them non-productive. An earlier analysis of fewer than 750 of the donors used high-throughput TCR beta sequencing to judge whether each TCR beta V gene segment behaved as functional or pseudogenic. HLA typing included class I and class II loci at four-digit resolution. The study aimed to test whether cataloging public T cell receptors could reveal signatures of past pathogen exposure. The number of donors typed differed by locus, with about 620-630 for A, B, C, DRB1 and DQB1, roughly 520 for DQA1, under 610 for DPA1, and some 440 for DPB1. Every repertoire in the discovery cohort had been generated on one and the same sequencing platform. Because of strong linkage in the cohort, 5 or 6 DR-DQ haplotypes were treated as single units for association and clustering. Donor age, sex, ethnicity and CMV serostatus were compiled together with the repertoire data. In addition to the first cohort of around 670 subjects, a separate validation cohort of approximately 130 different subjects was used.

General study outcomes and caveats: Presence/absence analyses assumed roughly uniform sequencing depth across donors, an assumption that may not hold. Specific HLA alleles were associated with 15,000 to 20,000 TCR beta sequences at a false discovery rate of 0.05 in a later analysis. In a later analysis, the rate of TCR association differed among HLA loci, with DRB1 alleles having the most associated TCRs and HLA-C alleles having the fewest. The only immune exposure information available for the cohort was CMV serostatus. In a later analysis, most CMV-associated TCR beta chains were found to appear HLA-restricted, with HLA associations seemingly driven largely by CMV exposure. About 17 rarely observed V segments, including chromosome 9 orphons, were excluded from the earlier analysis of about 610 of the donors because counts were too low. Correlated functional status among segregating V segments might reflect linkage disequilibrium, but an unknown experimental factor could not be ruled out. The cohort was sequenced for TCR beta chains only, and without alpha or paired-chain data the features that could be detected were limited. The authors suggested that the approach could potentially be extended to other disease states and immunological phenotypes. A later analysis reported that several top co-occurrence clusters appeared linked to parvovirus B19, influenza, CMV and Epstein-Barr virus. Because some donors lacked HLA typing at each locus, the association tests relied only on the typed subset. The study gave a list of 150 to 200 TCR beta chains associated with cytomegalovirus. In vitro tests confirmed that a few of the cytomegalovirus-associated TCR beta chains recognize cytomegalovirus antigens. An earlier analysis of around 600 of the donors showed that most TCR beta V segments appeared in productive rearrangements either about 87% or about 30% of the time, which broadly matched IMGT annotations. A cluster of highly shared sequence variants was judged likely to represent a technical artifact of the sequencing pipeline. Compared with the approximately 670-donor mean, donors in an Asian-associated ancestry cluster had fewer N-insertions in productive TCRs, according to a later genetic analysis. Compared with equally common non-associated chains, HLA-associated TCR beta chains in a later analysis were more clonally expanded and had lower generation probabilities. A further reported finding was that TCR beta sequences accurately predicted the HLA-A and HLA-B alleles for most subjects in the first cohort. A later genetic analysis associated a missense DCLRE1C variant with V-gene and J-gene trimming of TCR beta chains, and an independent cohort replicated the association. Some IMGT-functional V segments, including TRBV6-2 and TRBV6-3, could not be told apart with the 87-base-pair reads, so those segments were excluded. In both the original and validation cohorts, the classifier was reported to diagnose cytomegalovirus status with high specificity and sensitivity. Assigning TCR associations to individual alleles was difficult when HLA alleles, especially DR and DQ, strongly co-occurred. Most TCR sequences were observed very rarely across donors, whereas some public TCRs were present in many individuals.

The germline V gene (reference sequence) yields MNHEY for CDR1 and SMNVEV for CDR2. V is reduced by 7 bases and J by 1 base, leaving a spacing of 4 bases between them. Reading from cysteine to phenylalanine, the CDR3 counts 12 amino acids. The CDR3 DNA has 36 bases and is translated from base 1. The cohort consisted of fewer than 700 healthy bone marrow donors. All cohort members were sampled while nominally healthy, although unrecorded immune exposures were likely present. The donor was CMV seronegative and was included in the group of hundreds of seronegative cohort members. Every donor gave a peripheral blood sample, and the peripheral blood mononuclear cells from that sample were used for TCR beta sequencing. Genomic DNA was extracted from the blood cell samples with the Qiagen DNeasy Blood Extraction Kit.

The sequenced sample consisted of PBMCs. The sequence was collected from a man aged 30 to 39 in good health and CMV-seronegative. The chain was built from TRBV27 and TRBJ2-2; the D gene cannot be named for sure. The encoded CDR3 is CASTQNTGELFF. In nucleotide form, the sequence is TGTGCCAGCACCCAGAACACCGGGGAGCTGTTTTTT.